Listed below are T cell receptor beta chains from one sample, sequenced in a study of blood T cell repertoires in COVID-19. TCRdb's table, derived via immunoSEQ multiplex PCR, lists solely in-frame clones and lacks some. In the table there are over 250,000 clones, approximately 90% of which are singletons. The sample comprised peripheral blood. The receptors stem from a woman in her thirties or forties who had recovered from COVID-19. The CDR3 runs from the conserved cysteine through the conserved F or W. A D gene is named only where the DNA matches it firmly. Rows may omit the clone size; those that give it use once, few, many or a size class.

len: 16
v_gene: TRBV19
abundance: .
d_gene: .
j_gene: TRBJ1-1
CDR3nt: TGTGCCAGTAGTCCCAGTTGGGTAGGGCGGGTCACTGAAGCTTTCTTT
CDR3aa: CASSPSWVGRVTEAFF

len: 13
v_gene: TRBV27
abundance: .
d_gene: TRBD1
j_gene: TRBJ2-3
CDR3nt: TGTGCCAGCAGTTTCCGGACAGGGCACGAGGGGTATTTT
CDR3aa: CASSFRTGHEGYF

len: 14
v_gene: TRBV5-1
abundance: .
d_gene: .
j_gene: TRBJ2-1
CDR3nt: TGCGCCAGCAGCAGGCTACAGGGTGTGGGTGAGCAGTTCTTC
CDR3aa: CASSRLQGVGEQFF

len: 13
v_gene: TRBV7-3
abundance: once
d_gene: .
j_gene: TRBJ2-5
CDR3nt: TGTGCCAGCAGCTTAGTACTACAAGAGACCCAGTACTTC
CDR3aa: CASSLVLQETQYF

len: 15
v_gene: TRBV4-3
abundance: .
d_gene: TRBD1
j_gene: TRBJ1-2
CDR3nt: TGCGCCAGCAGCCAATCCGGGACAGCCAACTATGGCTACACCTTC
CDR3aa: CASSQSGTANYGYTF

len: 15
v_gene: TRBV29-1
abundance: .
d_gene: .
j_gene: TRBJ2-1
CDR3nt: TGCAGCGTTGAGGGCCGACATCAGGGATACAATGAGCAGTTCTTC
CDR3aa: CSVEGRHQGYNEQFF

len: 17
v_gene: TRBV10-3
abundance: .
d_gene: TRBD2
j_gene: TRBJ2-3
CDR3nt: TGTGCCATCGCCCGGGGGACTAGCGGGACAGGCACAGATACGCAGTATTTT
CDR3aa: CAIARGTSGTGTDTQYF

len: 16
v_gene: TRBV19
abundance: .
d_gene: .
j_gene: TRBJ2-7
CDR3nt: TGTGCCAGTAGTAGCCGGCGGGATATCCCCTCCTACGAGCAGTACTTC
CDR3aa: CASSSRRDIPSYEQYF

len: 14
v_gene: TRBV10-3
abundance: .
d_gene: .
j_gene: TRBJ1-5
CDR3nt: TGTGCCATCAGGGGGGCGGGAGGGGTCCAGCCCCAGCATTTT
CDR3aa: CAIRGAGGVQPQHF

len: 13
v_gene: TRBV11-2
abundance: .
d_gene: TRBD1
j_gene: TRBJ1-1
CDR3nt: TGTGCCAGCCCGGGACAGCCGAACACTGAAGCTTTCTTT
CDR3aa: CASPGQPNTEAFF

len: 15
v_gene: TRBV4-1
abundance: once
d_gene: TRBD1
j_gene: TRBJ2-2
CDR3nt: TGCGCCAGCACCCCAGGGGGCGCGGGGACCGGGGAGCTGTTTTTT
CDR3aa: CASTPGGAGTGELFF

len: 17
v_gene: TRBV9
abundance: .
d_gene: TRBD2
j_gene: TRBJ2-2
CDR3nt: TGTGCCAGCAGCCCCTTTGGGACTAGCGGGGTCACCGGGGAGCTGTTTTTT
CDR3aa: CASSPFGTSGVTGELFF

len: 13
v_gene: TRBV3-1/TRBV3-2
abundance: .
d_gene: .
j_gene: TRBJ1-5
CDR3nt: TGTGCCAGCAGCCAACAGGGTGGCCAGCCCCAGCATTTT
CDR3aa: CASSQQGGQPQHF

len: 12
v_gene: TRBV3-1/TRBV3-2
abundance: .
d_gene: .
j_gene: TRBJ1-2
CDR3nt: TGTGCCAGCAGCCCCGCCGGCTATGGCTACACCTTC
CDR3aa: CASSPAGYGYTF

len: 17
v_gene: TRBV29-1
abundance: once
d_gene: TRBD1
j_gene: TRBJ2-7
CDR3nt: TGCAGCGTTGAAGACCCACAGCCGGGACAGGGGCCCTACGAGCAGTACTTC
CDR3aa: CSVEDPQPGQGPYEQYF

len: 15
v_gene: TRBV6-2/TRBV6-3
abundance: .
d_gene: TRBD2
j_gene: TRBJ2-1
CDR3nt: TGTGCCAGCAGTTACGAACTAGCGGCCTACAATGAGCAGTTCTTC
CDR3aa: CASSYELAAYNEQFF

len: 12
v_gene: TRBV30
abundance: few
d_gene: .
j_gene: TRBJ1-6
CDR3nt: TGTGCCTGGAGTGTACTCGTTTCACCCCTCCACTTT
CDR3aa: CAWSVLVSPLHF

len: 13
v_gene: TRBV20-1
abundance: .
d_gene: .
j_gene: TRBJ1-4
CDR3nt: TGCAGTGCTAGTTTCGGGGTGGATGAAAAACTGTTTTTT
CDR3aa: CSASFGVDEKLFF

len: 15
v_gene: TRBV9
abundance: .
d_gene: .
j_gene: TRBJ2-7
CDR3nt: TGTGCCAGCAGCGTATCTGCGAATCCGACCTACGAGCAGTACTTC
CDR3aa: CASSVSANPTYEQYF

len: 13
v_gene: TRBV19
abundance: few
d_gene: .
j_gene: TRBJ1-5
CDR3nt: TGTGCCAGTACCACAACGGGGGATCAGCCCCAGCATTTT
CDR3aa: CASTTTGDQPQHF

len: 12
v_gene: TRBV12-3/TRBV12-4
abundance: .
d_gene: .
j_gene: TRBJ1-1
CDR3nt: TGTGCCAGCAGCCCCCTTTTAGCTGAAGCTTTCTTT
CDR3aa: CASSPLLAEAFF

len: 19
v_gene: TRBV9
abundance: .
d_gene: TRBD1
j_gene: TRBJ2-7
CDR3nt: TGTGCCAGCAGCGACCCAGGGACAGGGGGGCTAGCGGGGTCCTACGAGCAGTACTTC
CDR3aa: CASSDPGTGGLAGSYEQYF

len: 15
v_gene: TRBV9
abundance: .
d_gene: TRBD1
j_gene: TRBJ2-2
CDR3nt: TGTGCCAGCAGCGACCAGACAGGGTACACCGGGGAGCTGTTTTTT
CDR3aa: CASSDQTGYTGELFF

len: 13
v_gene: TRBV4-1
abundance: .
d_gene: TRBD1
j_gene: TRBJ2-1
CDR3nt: TGCGCCAGCAGCCGCCAGGGGGCTCGGGAGCAGTTCTTC
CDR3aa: CASSRQGAREQFF

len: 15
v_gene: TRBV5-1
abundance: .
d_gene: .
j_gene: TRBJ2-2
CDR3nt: TGCGCCAGCAGCTTGGGGCAGGCGGGAACCGGGGAGCTGTTTTTT
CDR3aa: CASSLGQAGTGELFF

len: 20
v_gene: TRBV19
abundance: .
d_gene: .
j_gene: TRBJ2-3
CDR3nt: TGTGCCAGTAGTAGGTGGGTACTAGCACCACCTGGGGCTAGCACAGATACGCAGTATTTT
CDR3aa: CASSRWVLAPPGASTDTQYF

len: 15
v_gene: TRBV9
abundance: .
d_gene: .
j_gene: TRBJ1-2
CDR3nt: TGTGCCAGCAGCCCCCAGGGCCGTTCTAACTATGGCTACACCTTC
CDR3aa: CASSPQGRSNYGYTF

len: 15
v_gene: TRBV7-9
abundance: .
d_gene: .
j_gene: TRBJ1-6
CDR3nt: TGTGCCAGCAGCTTAGCAGGCGGGGTGAGTTCACCCCTCCACTTT
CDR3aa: CASSLAGGVSSPLHF

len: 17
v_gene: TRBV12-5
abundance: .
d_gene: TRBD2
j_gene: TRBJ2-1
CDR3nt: TGTGCTAGTGGTTTGGTCGTTACTAGCGGGAGGTCCAATGAGCAGTTCTTC
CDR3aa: CASGLVVTSGRSNEQFF

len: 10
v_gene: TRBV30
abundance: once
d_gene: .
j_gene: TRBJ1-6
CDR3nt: TGTGCCTGGGGGCGGTCACCCCTCCACTTT
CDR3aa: CAWGRSPLHF

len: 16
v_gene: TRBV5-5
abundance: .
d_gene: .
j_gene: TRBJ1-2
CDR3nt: TGTGCCAGCAGCTTACTGGGCGGGGGCCAAAACTATGGCTACACCTTC
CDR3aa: CASSLLGGGQNYGYTF

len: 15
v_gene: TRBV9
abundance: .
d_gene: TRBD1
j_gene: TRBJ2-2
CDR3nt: TGTGCCAGCAGCGTCGGGCAGGGGGCCGTCGGGGAGCTGTTTTTT
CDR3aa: CASSVGQGAVGELFF

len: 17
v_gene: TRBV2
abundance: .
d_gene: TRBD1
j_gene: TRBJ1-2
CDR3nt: TGTGCCAGCAGTGAAAGGGACAGGCGAAACCTCAACTATGGCTACACCTTC
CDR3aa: CASSERDRRNLNYGYTF

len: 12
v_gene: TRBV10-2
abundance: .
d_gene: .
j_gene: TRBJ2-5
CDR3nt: TGCGCCAGCCGGGAGCCGCTAGGGACCCAGTACTTC
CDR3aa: CASREPLGTQYF

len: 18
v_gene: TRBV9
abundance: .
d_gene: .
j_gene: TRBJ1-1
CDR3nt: TGTGCCAGCAGCCAGCCTAGGGGTGGAGAAGGGGCGAACACTGAAGCTTTCTTT
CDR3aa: CASSQPRGGEGANTEAFF

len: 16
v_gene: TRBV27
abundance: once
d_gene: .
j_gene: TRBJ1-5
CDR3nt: TGTGCCAGCAGTTTATGGGGTACAGGGTTGGGACAGCCCCAGCATTTT
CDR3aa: CASSLWGTGLGQPQHF

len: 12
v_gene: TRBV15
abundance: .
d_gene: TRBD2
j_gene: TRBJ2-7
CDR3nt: TGTGCCACCAGCACCCCGGCGGGAGTGGAGTACTTC
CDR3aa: CATSTPAGVEYF